This is a list of T cell receptor beta chains from one sample in a study of blood T cell repertoires in COVID-19. Clones were read by immunoSEQ multiplex PCR, and TCRdb kept only the in-frame ones, dropping some. This repertoire shows approximately 240,000 clones, over 80% found once; its top ten account for around 6.8%. Sequencing used peripheral blood. These receptors were taken from a woman aged 55-75 years with active or convalescent COVID-19. Both conserved end residues are part of each CDR3. D genes are given only for firm matches. Clone size appears in some rows only: once, few, many, or a class for an expanded clone.

cdr3_aa	cdr3_nt	v_call	d_call	j_call	cdr3_length	clone_size
CASSLGGGLGSPLHF	TGCGCCAGCAGCTTGGGAGGGGGCCTGGGGTCACCCCTCCACTTT	TRBV5-1	TRBD1	TRBJ1-6	15	NA
CASRLAGVDTQYF	TGTGCCAGTAGGCTAGCGGGAGTGGATACGCAGTATTTT	TRBV19	TRBD2	TRBJ2-3	13	NA
CATSSYPPSGNTIYF	TGTGCCACCAGCAGCTATCCCCCCTCTGGAAACACCATATATTTT	TRBV15	NA	TRBJ1-3	15	once
CSASKESDTLWDSPLHF	TGCAGTGCTAGTAAAGAGTCGGACACCCTCTGGGATTCACCCCTCCACTTT	TRBV20-1	NA	TRBJ1-6	17	once
CASRAGFYTGELFF	TGTGCCTCCCGAGCGGGCTTCTACACCGGGGAGCTGTTTTTT	TRBV6-5	NA	TRBJ2-2	14	NA
CASSLIKWGPMNTEAFF	TGTGCCAGCAGCCTCATAAAGTGGGGGCCCATGAACACTGAAGCTTTCTTT	TRBV14	NA	TRBJ1-1	17	NA
CASSFFSTNTGELFF	TGTGCCAGCAGCTTTTTTAGTACTAACACCGGGGAGCTGTTTTTT	TRBV7-9	NA	TRBJ2-2	15	NA
CASSETGEGYTF	TGTGCCAGCAGCGAGACAGGGGAAGGCTACACCTTC	TRBV11-2	TRBD1	TRBJ1-2	12	NA
CATGRWNTEAFF	TGTGCCACAGGGCGGTGGAACACTGAAGCTTTCTTT	TRBV11-2	NA	TRBJ1-1	12	NA
CASSANLAGETGELFF	TGTGCCAGCAGTGCTAACCTAGCGGGAGAGACCGGGGAGCTGTTTTTT	TRBV21-1	NA	TRBJ2-2	16	NA
CSVELFRDYGYTF	TGCAGCGTTGAACTATTCAGGGACTATGGCTACACCTTC	TRBV29-1	NA	TRBJ1-2	13	NA
CASSPTGYSNQPQHF	TGTGCCAGCAGCCCCACGGGTTATAGCAATCAGCCCCAGCATTTT	TRBV28	NA	TRBJ1-5	15	NA
CATSDPREMGQEQFF	TGTGCCACCAGTGACCCACGGGAGATGGGCCAAGAGCAGTTCTTC	TRBV24-1	NA	TRBJ2-1	15	once
CASSFPAGGGNQETQYF	TGTGCCAGCAGCTTTCCTGCGGGGGGGGGTAATCAAGAGACCCAGTACTTC	TRBV7-8	TRBD2	TRBJ2-5	17	NA
CASSLGDTGNQPQHF	TGCGCCAGCAGCTTGGGGGACACAGGGAATCAGCCCCAGCATTTT	TRBV5-1	NA	TRBJ1-5	15	NA
CAISESRQPQHF	TGTGCCATCAGTGAGTCGCGTCAGCCCCAGCATTTT	TRBV10-3	NA	TRBJ1-5	12	NA